These 29 T cell receptor beta chains share one sample of origin, sequenced in a study of shared clonotypes between healthy human individuals. Here immunoSEQ multiplex PCR was the method, and the copy in TCRdb shows in-frame clones only, minus some. The repertoire consists of hundreds of thousands of clones, with 98% occurring once and the leading ten covering more than 0.3%. Terminally differentiated effector memory CD45RA+ cells were excluded by CCR7 positive selection of CD45RO-negative cells. Sequenced input: naive CD8+ T cells sorted from blood. These receptors were taken from a man aged 25-40 years in good health.

In DNA, the CDR3 is TGTGCCAGCAGCTTGGACCCGGGGGGCCAAGAGACCCAGTACTTC. Encoded protein: CASSLDPGGQETQYF. This chain uses TRBV7-2 with TRBJ2-5; 7 positions agree with TRBD2. V dropped 3 bases and J dropped 1; count of bases not matched to a gene: 5. The CDR3 contains 15 residues. Germline V lookup: CDR1 SGHTA, CDR2 FQGNSA. The whole variable domain, remainder taken from reference TRBV7-2 and TRBJ2-5, is GAGVSQSPSNKVTEKGKDVELRCDPISGHTALYWYRQSLGQGLEFLIYFQGNSAPDKSGLPSDRFSAERTGGSVSTLTIQRTQQEDSAVYLCASSLDPGGQETQYFGPGTRLLVL.

The J gene is TRBJ2-7, the V gene TRBV7-9; no clear D gene. Trimming removed 7 bases from V and 6 bases from J, with 19 bases in between. From germline, CDR1 is SEHNR and CDR2 FQNEAQ (reference sequence). The CDR3 consists of 14 residues. CDR3 sequence: CASTFSTDKGEQYF. The CDR3 DNA sequence: TGTGCCAGCACCTTTTCGACCGATAAGGGCGAGCAGTACTTC.

The V and J genes are TRBV10-2 and TRBJ2-7; D remains unclear. CDR1 and CDR2 (germline): WSHSY, SAAADI. Trimming shortened V by 7 bases and J by 1 base, and 11 bases separated the two germline ends. CDR3 length: 13 amino acids. Here the CDR3 DNA reads TGCGCCAGCAAAACGGGTCAGTCCTACGAGCAGTACTTC. Its translation is CASKTGQSYEQYF.

The chain carries TRBV11-2 and TRBJ2-7; D remains unclear. This CDR3 is built from 12 residues. In germline, CDR1 is SGHAT, CDR2 FQNNGV. V was clipped by 5 bases and J by 2 bases, with 7 bases between them. The CDR3 loop reads CASSTQAYEQYF. CDR3 coding DNA: TGTGCCAGCAGCACCCAGGCCTACGAGCAGTACTTC.

This clone has just one count. For the CDR3, the DNA is TGTGCCAGCAGCGCCGGACCGAGGGTCAACGAGCAGTACTTC. It is translated as CASSAGPRVNEQYF. The chain couples TRBV9 to TRBJ2-7, with D perhaps TRBD2 (5 bases). This CDR3 is 14 amino acids long. Germline assignment: CDR1 SGDLS and CDR2 YYNGEE. V was clipped by 3 bases and J by 5 bases, with 15 bases between them.

CDR3 in DNA: TGTGCCAGCAGCCCCCGGGGCGGGAGACAAGAGACCCAGTACTTC. Encoded protein: CASSPRGGRQETQYF. The chain has TRBV11-2 and TRBJ2-5; 7 positions agree with TRBD2. CDR3 length: 15 amino acids. V lost 5 bases and J lost 2; bases outside the gene matches: 8. CDR1 is SGHAT, CDR2 FQNNGV, per germline.

The CDR3 DNA follows: TGTGCCAGTAGTCAGGCGGACAGGGGGGATCAGCCCCAGCATTTT. Translation gives CASSQADRGDQPQHF. V is TRBV19 and J is TRBJ1-5, with 10 positions matching TRBD1. Germline V gene data show CDR1 as LNHDA and CDR2 as SQIVND (reference sequence). CDR3 length: 15 residues. Trimming removed 5 bases from V and 5 bases from J; junction bases left unmatched: 6.

The chain uses TRBV28 and TRBJ2-7; tentatively, D is TRBD1 or TRBD2 (6 bases each). CDR1 MDHEN and CDR2 SYDVKM come from the germline V gene. V was pared by 9 bases and J by 1 base, with 19 bases between. The CDR3 length is 15 residues. CDR3 nucleotides: TGTGCCAGTACACGCGGCGGGACACCGTCCTACGAGCAGTACTTC. Protein: CASTRGGTPSYEQYF.

The chain employs TRBV29-1 and TRBJ2-7; possibly TRBD1 or TRBD2 for D (5 bases each). The germline V gene encodes CDR1 SQVTM and CDR2 ANQGSEA. V was trimmed by 4 bases and J by 2 bases, leaving 15 bases between them. The CDR3 contains 14 residues. CDR3 nucleotide sequence: TGCAGCGTTGTGGTCGGGACGGCCCCCTACGAGCAGTACTTC. Protein product: CSVVVGTAPYEQYF.

The chain joins TRBV29-1 to TRBJ2-2; D unclear. V was cut by 4 bases and J by 0 bases, with 6 bases left in between. Germline-derived CDR1 and CDR2 are SQVTM and ANQGSEA. CDR3 length equals 13 residues. The DNA of the CDR3 is TGCAGCGTTGTGTGGGCGAACACCGGGGAGCTGTTTTTT. As protein: CSVVWANTGELFF.

The gene calls are TRBV5-8 and TRBJ2-7; tentatively, D is TRBD2 (7 bases). CDR1 and CDR2 from the germline V gene are SGHTS and YDEGEE. V was trimmed by 4 bases and J by 0 bases, leaving 14 bases between them. The CDR3 is 15 amino acids. The CDR3 nucleotides read TGTGCCAGCAGCCCCGCGGGGGCACCCTCCTACGAGCAGTACTTC. It encodes CASSPAGAPSYEQYF. Supplemented by reference TRBV5-8 and TRBJ2-7, the full variable domain reads EAGVTQSPTHLIKTRGQQATLRCSPISGHTSVYWYQQALGLGLQFLLWYDEGEERNRGNFPPRFSGRQFPNYSSELNVNALELEDSALYLCASSPAGAPSYEQYFGPGTRLTVT.

The V and J genes are TRBV7-3 and TRBJ2-1, with D perhaps matching TRBD1 or TRBD2 (5 bases each). V lost 5 bases and J 5 bases, leaving 16 bases between the germline ends. The CDR3 runs to 15 residues. CDR1 and CDR2 (germline): SGHTA, FQGTGA. In nucleotides, the CDR3 is TGTGCCAGCAGCCCTTATCTGAGGGGCAACAATGAGCAGTTCTTC. Protein sequence: CASSPYLRGNNEQFF.

The V and J genes are TRBV5-4 and TRBJ1-2, with 8 positions matching TRBD1. Unmatched junction bases numbered 4, after V lost 0 bases and J lost 3 bases. The CDR3 runs to 15 residues. Germline CDR1 and CDR2: SGHNT and YYREEE (reference sequence). CDR3 DNA sequence: TGTGCCAGCAGCTTGGAGGCAGGGGGCTACTATGGCTACACCTTC. Encoded protein: CASSLEAGGYYGYTF.

The J gene is TRBJ1-2, the V gene TRBV29-1, with 10 bases lining up with TRBD1. V gave up 1 base and J gave up 6 bases; unmatched junction bases: 5. The length of the CDR3 is 14 residues. Germline CDR1 SQVTM, CDR2 ANQGSEA. The CDR3 DNA reads TGCAGCGTTGAAGGGGACAGGGGTTCAGATGGCTACACCTTC. Protein: CSVEGDRGSDGYTF.

The CDR3: CASSLDRASTDTQYF. For the CDR3, the DNA is TGTGCCAGCAGCCTGGACCGAGCTAGCACAGATACGCAGTATTTT. The chain has TRBV28 and TRBJ2-3; D is uncertain. The CDR3 loop spans 15 amino acids. The V gene lost 6 bases and the J gene lost 0 bases, with 13 bases spanning the gap. Looked up from germline, CDR1 is MDHEN and CDR2 is SYDVKM.

V and J are TRBV7-9 and TRBJ2-7; tentative D call: TRBD2 (6 bases). Germline CDR1 reads SEHNR; CDR2 reads FQNEAQ (reference sequence). CDR3 length: 16 residues. The germline V and J ends were trimmed by 1 base and 2 bases, with 15 bases remaining between them. CDR3 loop: CASSLVRGGAAYEQYF. CDR3 coding DNA: TGTGCCAGCAGCTTAGTGCGGGGAGGCGCCGCCTACGAGCAGTACTTC.

The CDR3 region has the DNA TGTGCCAGCAGCTCAGCCCCGATCGGGATCTACGAGCAGTACTTC. Encoded protein: CASSSAPIGIYEQYF. The chain is built from TRBV7-6 and TRBJ2-7; maybe TRBD2 (5 bases). Looked up from germline, CDR1 is SGHVS and CDR2 is FNYEAQ. CDR3 length: 15 amino acids. The V gene lost 4 bases and the J gene lost 3 bases, with 16 bases spanning the gap.

The gene calls are TRBV19 and TRBJ2-7; TRBD2 agrees at 9 bases. The CDR3 consists of 14 residues. Germline CDR1 LNHDA, CDR2 SQIVND (reference sequence). The V segment lost 6 bases and the J segment 3 bases; nucleotides outside the gene matches: 6. CDR3 DNA sequence: TGTGCCAGTAGCGTAGCGGGAGTGATCTACGAGCAGTACTTC. Translation: CASSVAGVIYEQYF.

J is TRBJ2-1 and V is TRBV7-2, with D possibly matching TRBD1 (6 bases). V was cut by 2 bases and J by 7 bases, with 24 bases left in between. This CDR3 has 18 amino acids. Germline assignment: CDR1 SGHTA and CDR2 FQGNSA. CDR3 protein: CASSLLGGSESRVNEQFF. CDR3 nucleotides: TGTGCCAGCAGCTTATTAGGGGGATCGGAGAGCAGGGTGAATGAGCAGTTCTTC.

The chain links TRBV7-3 to TRBJ2-3; 12 nucleotides agree with TRBD2. Germline V gene data show CDR1 as SGHTA and CDR2 as FQGTGA. The CDR3 length is 16 residues. With 4 bases clipped from V and 4 bases from J, the junction kept 6 bases outside the gene matches. The CDR3 bases are TGTGCCAGCAGCTCAGGACTAGCGGGGTATTCAGATACGCAGTATTTT. It translates to CASSSGLAGYSDTQYF.

The chain employs TRBV11-2 and TRBJ2-7; D unresolved. There are 15 residues in the CDR3. From germline, CDR1 is SGHAT and CDR2 FQNNGV. V dropped 7 bases and J dropped 7 bases, with 23 bases sitting between them. As DNA, the CDR3 is TGTGCCAGCACCATGGTCGAAACCCCACCCTTAGAGCAGTACTTC. Translation: CASTMVETPPLEQYF.

CDR3 bases: TGTGCCAGCAGCTTGGGGCAGGGAGGTGGGCAGCCCCAGCATTTT. Its protein product is CASSLGQGGGQPQHF. V and J are TRBV5-6 and TRBJ1-5; a weak D match, TRBD1 (5 bases). Germline-derived CDR1 and CDR2 are SGHDT and YYEEEE. V gave up 0 bases and J gave up 7 bases, with 14 bases separating them. The CDR3 covers 15 residues.

V gene TRBV21-1 combines with J gene TRBJ2-7; TRBD1, as called in the table, went unchecked against the DNA. TRBV21-1 is annotated as a pseudogene. The CDR3 covers 14 residues. The CDR3 nucleotides read TGTGCCAGCAAAAGGGCGACAGGGAGTGGCGAGCAGTACTTC. It yields the protein CASKRATGSGEQYF.

Concerning this clone itself: Other DNA sequences in the same sample also yield this CDR3. The chain carries TRBV7-9 and TRBJ2-7; D call uncertain. V lost 4 bases to trimming and J lost 2 bases, with 6 bases between them. CDR1 is SEHNR and CDR2 is FQNEAQ in the germline V gene (reference sequence). This CDR3 spans 12 amino acids. The CDR3 nucleotides read TGTGCCAGCAGCTCTCGACCCTACGAGCAGTACTTC. The encoded protein is CASSSRPYEQYF.

The chain uses TRBV15 and TRBJ1-1; D not certain. Germline V gene lookup returns CDR1 LNHNV and CDR2 YYDKDF (reference sequence). The CDR3 has 14 amino acids. V lost 5 bases and J lost 1, with 11 bases in between. In DNA form, the CDR3 reads TGTGCCACCAGCGGGATGGTAGGGAACACTGAAGCTTTCTTT. It is translated as CATSGMVGNTEAFF.

V and J are TRBV7-9 and TRBJ1-2; 9 bases map to TRBD1. Per germline, CDR1 SEHNR and CDR2 FQNEAQ (reference sequence). V shed 4 bases and J 3 bases; nucleotides not matched to a gene: 12. The CDR3 has 17 residues. CDR3 DNA sequence: TGTGCCAGCAGCTCAGCTGAACCGGACAGGGGCCACTATGGCTACACCTTC. Translation gives CASSSAEPDRGHYGYTF.

The chain uses TRBV15 and TRBJ2-1, with 7 bases identical to TRBD2. V shed 1 base and J 2 bases; nucleotides not matched to a gene: 5. The CDR3 sequence is 16 residues long. CDR1 is LNHNV, CDR2 YYDKDF, per germline (reference sequence). The CDR3 sequence: CATSRGREGTYNEQFF. The CDR3 DNA reads TGTGCCACCAGCAGAGGGAGGGAGGGAACCTACAATGAGCAGTTCTTC.

The gene calls are TRBV11-3 and TRBJ2-2; D is unresolved. Trimming cost V 4 bases and J 5 bases, with 8 bases left between them. The CDR3 is 13 residues long. Germline V gene data show CDR1 as SGHNT and CDR2 as YENEEA. The CDR3 spells CASSSRLTGELFF. For the CDR3, the DNA is TGTGCCAGCAGCTCCCGGCTAACCGGGGAGCTGTTTTTT.

J is TRBJ2-5 and V is TRBV25-1; the D is unclear. The CDR3 runs to 11 residues. Deletions cut 6 bases from V and 7 bases from J, with 9 bases between. Germline values: CDR1 MGHDK, CDR2 SYGVNS. The chain's CDR3 is CASRTSGTQYF. The CDR3 DNA reads TGTGCCAGCAGGACCTCGGGGACCCAGTACTTC.